This T cell receptor (beta chain) was obtained from a study of T cell responses to AZD1222 COVID-19 vaccine (TCRdb year 2021). In the study overall: A total of over 230 trial participants underwent TCR sequencing, of whom around 210 had received two doses of AZD1222 and around 25 had received two doses of the MenACWY control vaccine. Trial participants were enrolled into age subgroups of 18-55, 56-69 and 70-plus years, which contained roughly 150, 30 and 60 TCR-sequenced participants, respectively. Overall results and qualifications from the work: The vaccine-associated CD4 TCRs covered the entire spike protein, and the dominant responses fell in regions 160-218 and 743-854. Conclusions about previously exposed vaccinees were limited because only six AZD1222 recipients were SARS-CoV-2 seropositive at baseline. In the small 56-69-year group, the increase in depth fell short of significance, most likely because of low power. Epitopes outside the regions mutated in the B.1.351 and B.1.1.7 variants were reportedly recognized by nearly half of the unique spike-specific TCRs. Because no samples from the day 14 peak response were available, repertoires could be characterized only after the peak T cell response. Participants were mostly white British and included more females than males, and it was suggested by the authors that clonal diversity may have been underestimated. Spike-specific TCR breadth and depth rose significantly after two AZD1222 doses compared with day 0 and with MenACWY recipients.

The germline V gene supplies CDR1 SQVTM and CDR2 ANQGSEA. V is shortened by 5 bases, J by 0 bases, and the region joining them spans 14 bases. The CDR3 numbers 14 residues from cysteine through phenylalanine. The DNA shown is the 42-base CDR3, in frame from base 1. Regarding this clone: This clone's antigen is unknown. Per-base qualities were not stored, and no clone one base away is much larger.

The CDR3 regions of human TCRbeta chains were analyzed by immunosequencing. For the original study's pipeline: Repertoire TCRs were checked for matches against a reference library of SARS-CoV-2-specific TCRs that had been generated using the MIRA antigen-specificity platform. Breadth was defined as the fraction of unique TCRs that were SARS-CoV-2-associated, and depth was defined as the fraction of total T cells that were SARS-CoV-2-associated. Using the MIRA data, every spike-specific TCR was mapped to the spike region that the TCR reacted to and assigned to either a CD4 or a CD8 class. Log10-transformed breadth and depth values were compared by one-way ANOVA with Sidak's multiple comparisons tests. Entries here come from immuneACCESS through TCRdb and include only in-frame sequences with V and J called. Some clones fail to appear in such tables; in the studies checked, an unresolved V gene covers under half of the shortfall, and the cause of the remainder is unknown. For V, J and clone size, that table is used; D and trimming come from the DNA. This sample holds 180,000 or so clones; approximately 90% were observed only once. The top ten constitute 1% to 1.5% of the sample.

Read against the paper, the sample's time point label means: about 28 days (+/-7) after the second vaccine dose. Because spike-specific TCR depth and breadth did not differ between the two schedules, AZD1222 recipients who got a second dose at roughly 4 weeks were pooled with those who got a second dose at roughly 12 weeks. Samples from vaccinated people were obtained from the UK trials COV001 and COV002, which included a single-blind randomized controlled phase 2/3 trial of AZD1222 (ChAdOx1 nCoV-19) in healthy adults. For TCRbeta chain sequencing, PBMC samples were collected from trial participants at day 0 and at day 28 after the second dose.

The chain is encoded by TRBV29-1 joined to TRBJ2-7; TRBD2 is a possible D gene, resting on 7 matching bases. The sequenced sample was peripheral blood, obtained 28 days after the second AZD1222 dose. The source is an adult who received the AZD1222 COVID-19 vaccine. Here is the DNA: TGCAGCGTTATGGGGGAGGGGGGCTCCTACGAGCAGTACTTC. Its protein reads: CSVMGEGGSYEQYF.